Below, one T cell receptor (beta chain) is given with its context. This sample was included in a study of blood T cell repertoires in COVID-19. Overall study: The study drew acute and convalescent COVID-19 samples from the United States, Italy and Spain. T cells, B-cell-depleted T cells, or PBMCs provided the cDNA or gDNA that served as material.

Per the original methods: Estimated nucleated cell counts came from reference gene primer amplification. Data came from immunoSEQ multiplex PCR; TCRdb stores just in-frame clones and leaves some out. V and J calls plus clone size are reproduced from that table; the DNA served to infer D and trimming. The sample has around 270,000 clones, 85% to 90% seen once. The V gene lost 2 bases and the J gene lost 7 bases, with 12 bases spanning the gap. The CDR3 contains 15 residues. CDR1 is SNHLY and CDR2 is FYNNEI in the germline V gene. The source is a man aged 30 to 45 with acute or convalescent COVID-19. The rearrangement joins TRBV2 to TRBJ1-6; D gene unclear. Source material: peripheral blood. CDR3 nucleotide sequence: TGTGCCAGCAGTGAATCTGCAGTAAAGAATTCACCCCTCCACTTT. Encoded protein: CASSESAVKNSPLHF.